Below, one T cell receptor beta chain is given with its context. The antigen is not known. The CDR3 has 15 residues. Germline CDR1 reads SGHVS; CDR2 reads FNYEAQ. J lost 3 bases, V lost 5 bases, and 9 bases had no gene match. Memory T cells were CD45RO+, naive were CD45RA+, sorted by FACS. The sample is drawn from a study of regulatory dendritic cells for organ transplantation. Study findings and constraints: Regulatory dendritic cells appeared to expand memory CD8+ clones less than mature ones. The authors noted considerable between-person heterogeneity in alloreactive memory CD8+ cells.

The table came from immunoSEQ multiplex PCR; TCRdb's copy has only in-frame clones and leaves some out. The data hold 35,000 to 45,000 clones, with about nine tenths observed a single time. The TCR originated in a human donor in good health. Sequenced sample: naive CD8+ T cells from blood. Subset described: CD45RA+ naive T cells. V and J are TRBV7-6 and TRBJ1-1; 7 bases match TRBD1. Here the CDR3 DNA reads TGTGCCAGCAGCCTAAGACAGGGATCGGACACTGAAGCTTTCTTT. Encoded protein: CASSLRQGSDTEAFF.